This TCR beta chain stems from a study of cytomegalovirus exposure and HLA in healthy donors (dated by TCRdb to about 2017). Turning to the overall study: According to an earlier analysis of 587 of the donors, 150 million to 200 million T cells yielded roughly 110 million unique TCR beta sequences and around 280 Gb of sequence data. Typing coverage varied by locus: roughly 629-630 donors for A, B, C, DRB1 and DQB1; roughly 560 for DQA1; about 570 for DPA1; around 450 for DPB1. Every repertoire in the discovery cohort had been generated on one and the same sequencing platform. A few DR-DQ haplotypes were handled as single units for association and clustering because linkage in the cohort was strong. An earlier analysis of fewer than 700 of the donors applied high-throughput TCR beta sequencing to assess whether each TCR beta V gene segment acted as functional or pseudogenic. In a later analysis, previously published TCR beta repertoires from several hundred donors were re-analyzed and high-resolution HLA genotyping was added so that TCR occurrence patterns could be studied. Donor age, sex, ethnicity and CMV serostatus were collected together with the repertoire data. Among the approximately 420 genotyped donors, about 83% belonged to the genetic ancestry cluster associated with self-reported Caucasian donors. Roughly 300 gigabases of sequencing data and tens of millions of unique TCR sequences were included in an early release covering over 600 HLA-typed donors. Class I and class II HLA loci were covered by the typing at four-digit resolution. High-throughput TCR immunosequencing, statistical association of individual TCRs with disease status, and machine learning were combined to predict cytomegalovirus infection status. A separate validation cohort of about 110 different subjects was used in addition to the approximately 700-subject first cohort. Genome-wide SNP genotypes for about 60% of the roughly 700 donors were used in a later genetic analysis, which treated that subset as a discovery cohort. Rather than drawing on any new phenotypic data, the later analysis identified candidate immune exposures from TCR beta sequences and the way those sequences occurred across donors. The T cell repertoires of 550 to 850 subjects were profiled by immunosequencing and related to cytomegalovirus serostatus. The study aimed to test whether cataloging public T cell receptors could reveal signatures of past pathogen exposure. On average, around 240,000 unique TCR beta nucleotide sequences were sequenced per donor among 398 genotyped donors of the cohort, with roughly 18% of those sequences being non-productive. Here is what the overall study found, with its caveats: Presence/absence analyses assumed roughly uniform sequencing depth across donors, an assumption that may not hold. A later analysis associated about 17,000 TCR beta sequences with specific HLA alleles at a false discovery rate of 0.05. The classifier was reported to diagnose cytomegalovirus status with high specificity and sensitivity in both the original cohort and the validation cohort. In a later analysis, HLA-associated TCR beta chains were found to be more clonally expanded and to have lower generation probabilities than equally common non-associated chains. A few of the identified cytomegalovirus-associated TCR beta chains were confirmed in vitro to be specific for cytomegalovirus antigens. Most TCR sequences were seen in very few donors, while some public TCRs were found in many individuals. In a later genetic analysis, a missense DCLRE1C variant was associated with V-gene and J-gene trimming of TCR beta chains, and the association was replicated in an independent cohort. In a later analysis, several top co-occurrence clusters were reported to appear linked to parvovirus B19, influenza, CMV and Epstein-Barr virus. Because some donors lacked HLA typing at each locus, the association tests relied only on the typed subset. Compared with the roughly 670-donor mean, donors in an Asian-associated ancestry cluster had fewer N-insertions in productive TCRs, according to a later genetic analysis. Correlated functional status among segregating V segments might reflect linkage disequilibrium, but an unknown experimental factor could not be ruled out. The study gave a list of under 200 TCR beta chains associated with cytomegalovirus. A later analysis found that most CMV-associated TCR beta chains appeared HLA-restricted, with HLA associations seemingly driven largely by CMV exposure. CMV serostatus was the only immune exposure information available for the cohort. A further reported finding was that TCR beta sequences accurately predicted the HLA-A and HLA-B alleles for most subjects in the first cohort. Broadly in line with IMGT annotations, most TCR beta V segments showed up in productive rearrangements about 87% or about 30% of the time in an earlier analysis of some 590 of the donors. Only TCR beta chains were sequenced in this cohort, and the absence of alpha or paired-chain data limited detectable features. In a later analysis, TCR association rates were found to vary across HLA loci, with the most associated TCRs seen for DRB1 alleles and the fewest for HLA-C alleles. Strong co-occurrence of HLA alleles, especially DR and DQ, made assigning TCR associations to individual alleles difficult. The authors suggested that the approach could potentially be generalized to other disease states and immunological phenotypes. A group of highly shared sequence variants was considered likely to be a technical artifact of the sequencing pipeline. Some IMGT-functional V segments, including TRBV6-2 and TRBV6-3, could not be distinguished by the 87-base-pair reads and were therefore excluded. Because counts were too low, roughly 16 rarely observed V segments, including chromosome 9 orphons, were excluded from the earlier analysis of roughly 580 of the donors.

Germline trimming: 0 bases from V, 5 bases from J; junction bases outside gene matches: 12. CDR1 MGHRA and CDR2 YSYEKL are derived from the germline V gene. Its CDR3 holds 17 amino acids, cysteine through phenylalanine. CDR3 DNA only is kept here, 51 bases in frame from base 1. The cohort consisted of 650 to 700 healthy bone marrow donors. At the time of sampling, all cohort members were nominally healthy, though unrecorded immune exposures were likely present. The donor tested CMV seropositive and was one of the 289 seropositive cohort members. Each donor provided a peripheral blood sample, and peripheral blood mononuclear cells were used for TCR beta sequencing. Genomic DNA was extracted from the blood cell samples with the Qiagen DNeasy Blood Extraction Kit. Comments on this clone: Its antigen is currently not known.

Receptors were amplified or captured by the immunoSEQ multiplex PCR assay. The multiplex PCR relied on a mix of 60 forward primers for TCR Vbeta segments and 13 reverse primers for TCR Jbeta segments. A multiplex PCR assay on genomic DNA amplified the CDR3 region of rearranged TCR beta genes. The Illumina HiSeq System was used to sequence the amplified TCR beta libraries as 87-base-pair reads. The original pipeline was this. Across the 500 to 750 repertoires, a later analysis counted tens of millions of unique TCR beta chains, roughly 11 million of which were shared by at least two donors. Raw reads were error-corrected and collapsed into unique sequences with a nearest-neighbor algorithm that merged closely related sequences to remove PCR and sequencing errors. CDR3 sequences were aligned to IMGT reference sequences to assign V, D and J gene segments. Each retained sequence needed at least a six-nucleotide match to both a V gene segment and a J gene segment. A rearrangement counted as productive if the CDR3 had no stop codons and remained in frame with V and J, and every other rearrangement counted as non-productive. CDR3 was defined by IMGT convention, running from the second conserved V-encoded cysteine to the conserved J-encoded phenylalanine. Sequences without an unambiguous match to a single V gene segment were excluded from the earlier analysis of about 600 of the donors. An earlier analysis of some 500 of the donors classified V segments as functional when productive rearrangements were above 56.7% and as segregating when the standard deviation between donors was above 5%. A statistical classification framework was built for diagnosing cytomegalovirus status from the catalog of TCR beta chain sequences. V and J gene assignment, in a later analysis, came from comparing TCR nucleotide sequences with IMGT/GENE-DB human TR gene sequences. The TCRdist pipeline was used in a later analysis to assign CDR3 sequences and most-parsimonious VDJ recombination scenarios. A later analysis defined each TCR beta chain by its CDR3 amino acid sequence plus V-gene family, and excluded reads lacking a unique V-gene family. In a later analysis, nearly 600 highly shared, low-generation-probability nucleotide sequences were removed to address suspected cross-contamination and a sequencing artifact. In a later analysis, a clonal expansion index for each public chain was calculated from normalized within-repertoire ranks of inferred template counts. A later analysis computed generation probabilities with a VDJ recombination model fitted to out-of-frame rearrangements, and checked the results against IGoR. In a later analysis, TCR-TCR, TCR-HLA and TCR-CMV co-occurrence was scored with hypergeometric tests, and a repertoire-size bias correction was applied to TCR pairs. False discovery rates were estimated in a later analysis by permuting HLA or CMV assignments 20 times. A later analysis grouped co-occurring TCRs with DBSCAN, adding TCRdist sequence similarity when clustering within HLA-allele-positive subsets. Co-occurrence clustering excluded repertoires with fewer than 30,000 or more than 120,000 public chains, plus five with anomalous nucleotide sharing. TCRdb re-hosts the immuneACCESS table, in-frame sequences only. Its copies lack some clones; in the studies checked, an unresolved V gene accounts for under half of them, and the cause for the rest is not known. The V and J calls and clone size come from that table; D and trimming were worked out from the DNA. This specimen's table enumerates more than 45,000 clones. 12% of the sample comes from the top ten.

Material: PBMCs. The TCR was taken from a young woman in good health and CMV-seropositive. The chain links TRBV4-1 with TRBJ2-5; 7 central nucleotides agree with TRBD2. Here is the DNA: TGCGCCAGCAGCCAAGATCGTGGGGGGGGAGGAGGGGAGACCCAGTACTTC. Translation gives CASSQDRGGGGGETQYF.